This TCR beta chain was captured by sequencing in a study of early T cells in non-severe SARS-CoV-2 infection. On the study more broadly: Chains from this unsorted whole-blood bulk RNA could not be paired. Study-wide points: Matches to VDJdb favored anti-spike CD8 responses and missed private and CD4 specificities.

Researchers tagged individual cDNA molecules with unique molecular identifiers. In TCRdb, the 5' RACE reads were re-called with MiXCR into one record per CDR3 protein. The table has 80,000 to 100,000 distinct CDR3 sequences, approximately 13% seen once. With regard to this clonotype: The antigen is undetermined.

Germline CDR1 and CDR2: ENHRY and SYGVKD. The junction had 8 bases not matched to a gene; V was cut back by 0 bases and J by 4 bases. The CDR3 consists of 16 residues. The chain combines TRBV10-3 with TRBJ1-2; TRBD1 matches at 7 bases. The sequence came from an adult who was a healthcare worker with PCR-confirmed SARS-CoV-2 infection or an uninfected control (not recorded which). Sequenced input: whole blood. The CDR3 here is CAISESLGQAIYGYTF. The CDR3 DNA follows: TGTGCCATCAGTGAGTCGCTTGGACAGGCAATCTATGGCTACACCTTC.